This passage covers 20 T cell receptor beta chains from one sample sequenced in a study of blood T cell repertoires in COVID-19. The protocol was immunoSEQ multiplex PCR, while the TCRdb copy is restricted to in-frame clones and leaves out a portion. The sample contains some 56,000 clones, around 79% of which appear only once. Sequenced: peripheral blood. The receptors here all came from a woman aged 45-60 years with active or convalescent COVID-19.

This chain connects TRBV6-5 to TRBJ2-7; 10 bases map to TRBD1. Germline CDR1 reads MNHEY; CDR2 reads SVGAGI. This CDR3 contains 15 residues. V was pared by 5 bases and J by 2 bases, with 6 bases of the junction left unmatched. The CDR3 protein is CASSQPGQGPYEQYF. DNA of the CDR3: TGTGCCAGCAGTCAGCCGGGACAGGGGCCCTACGAGCAGTACTTC.

V is TRBV10-3 and J is TRBJ2-1, with 10 positions matching TRBD1. Germline V gene lookup returns CDR1 ENHRY and CDR2 SYGVKD. There are 18 residues in the CDR3. With V trimmed by 0 bases and J by 3 bases, 8 bases remained unmatched. In DNA, the CDR3 is TGTGCCATCAGTGAGTCTCTAAGGGACAGGGGTTACTACAATGAGCAGTTCTTC. Amino acid sequence: CAISESLRDRGYYNEQFF.

CDR3 in DNA: TGTGCCAGCAGTTCGAACAGGGGGTGGACTGAAGCTTTCTTT. Amino acids: CASSSNRGWTEAFF. This chain links TRBV27 with TRBJ1-1; 8 nucleotides align to TRBD1. CDR1 and CDR2 (germline): MNHEY, SMNVEV (reference sequence). The CDR3 contains 14 residues. J was trimmed by 5 bases and V by 4 bases; bases with no gene match: 6.

The CDR3 region is CASSLQSYNEQFF. The CDR3 nucleotides are TGCGCCAGCAGCTTGCAGTCGTACAATGAGCAGTTCTTC. J is TRBJ2-1 and V is TRBV5-1; D remains ambiguous. Trimming cost V 1 base and J 4 bases, with 6 bases left between them. The CDR3 consists of 13 residues. CDR1 and CDR2 (germline): SGHRS, YFSETQ.

The gene calls are TRBV27 and TRBJ2-7; 14 bases map to TRBD2. The trim removed 2 bases at V and 3 bases at J, leaving 9 bases unmatched. The V gene's germline CDR1 is MNHEY and CDR2 SMNVEV (reference sequence). The CDR3 spans 18 residues. The CDR3 sequence: CASSLKGGLAGVIYEQYF. The CDR3 DNA is TGTGCCAGCAGTTTAAAGGGGGGACTAGCGGGAGTTATCTACGAGCAGTACTTC.

The chain employs TRBV6-2 or TRBV6-3 and TRBJ2-7, with TRBD2 matching 12 bases. Unmatched junction bases numbered 10, after V lost 2 bases and J lost 2 bases. CDR1 and CDR2 from the germline V gene are MNHEY and SVGEGT. The CDR3 is 18 amino acids. CDR3 sequence: CASSYVGGGLAGPYEQYF. The DNA for the CDR3 is TGTGCCAGCAGTTACGTGGGCGGAGGACTAGCGGGACCCTACGAGCAGTACTTC.

The chain combines TRBV27 with TRBJ2-7, with 7 bases identical to TRBD1. The V and J ends lost 5 bases and 2 bases, in that order; junction bases with no gene match: 6. This CDR3 comprises 14 residues. CDR1 and CDR2 (germline): MNHEY, SMNVEV (reference sequence). In nucleotides, the CDR3 is TGTGCCAGCAGTCTGTGGGACAGAACCTACGAGCAGTACTTC. Protein sequence: CASSLWDRTYEQYF.

The chain has TRBV7-9 and TRBJ1-2; D gene uncertain. The germline V and J ends were trimmed by 5 bases and 3 bases, with 7 bases remaining between them. Germline-derived CDR1 and CDR2 are SEHNR and FQNEAQ (reference sequence). CDR3 length: 12 residues. CDR3 in DNA: TGTGCCAGCAGCCATGAGGACTATGGCTACACCTTC. It codes for CASSHEDYGYTF.

This clone was observed a few times. V is TRBV5-8 and J is TRBJ2-7; 7 nucleotides agree with TRBD1. Germline V gene data show CDR1 as SGHTS and CDR2 as YDEGEE. J was trimmed by 2 bases and V by 3 bases; bases with no gene match: 2. This CDR3 region has 13 residues. Written as DNA, the CDR3 is TGTGCCAGCAGCTGGGACAGTACCTACGAGCAGTACTTC. It is translated as CASSWDSTYEQYF.

The chain recombines TRBV3-1 (or the pseudogene TRBV3-2) with TRBJ2-1; possibly TRBD1 for D (5 bases). The ends were cut back, 0 bases at V and 4 bases at J, with 13 bases in the middle. Germline CDR1 is LGHDT and CDR2 is YNNKEL (reference sequence). This CDR3 has 16 amino acids. DNA for the CDR3: TGTGCCAGCAGCCAAGAATTCCAGGGCAGGTACAATGAGCAGTTCTTC. It specifies CASSQEFQGRYNEQFF.

V gene TRBV19 combines with J gene TRBJ2-4, with TRBD1 as a possible D gene (5 bases). Germline CDR1 LNHDA, CDR2 SQIVND (reference sequence). The V gene lost 7 bases and the J gene lost 6 bases, with 19 bases spanning the gap. CDR3 length: 15 amino acids. The CDR3 coding sequence is TGTGCCAGTAATCAAAGGGGCGCTAAGAGAAACATTCAGTACTTC. It translates to CASNQRGAKRNIQYF.

This clone was observed a handful of times. The chain couples TRBV6-1 to TRBJ2-7; D ambiguous. Germline lookup yields CDR1 MNHNS and CDR2 SASEGT. The CDR3 totals 15 residues. Trimming stripped 3 bases from V and 2 bases from J, with 14 bases between. CDR3 loop: CASSESWQIAYEQYF. CDR3 coding DNA: TGTGCCAGCAGTGAGTCGTGGCAAATCGCCTACGAGCAGTACTTC.

The J gene is TRBJ2-7, the V gene TRBV4-1; 10 bases map to TRBD2. J was trimmed by 4 bases and V by 0 bases; bases with no gene match: 6. The germline CDR1 and CDR2 sequences are MGHRA and YSYEKL. The CDR3 loop spans 16 amino acids. CDR3 amino acids: CASSQDVLAGRYEQYF. DNA for the CDR3: TGCGCCAGCAGCCAAGATGTACTAGCGGGAAGATACGAGCAGTACTTC.

This chain links TRBV10-3 with TRBJ2-7, with a weak D call TRBD2 (5 bases). CDR1 ENHRY and CDR2 SYGVKD come from the germline V gene. The CDR3 spans 14 residues. The V end was cut by 0 bases, the J end by 3 bases, with 9 bases between. The CDR3 is CAISESGGYYEQYF. The CDR3 coding sequence is TGTGCCATCAGTGAGTCGGGCGGGTACTACGAGCAGTACTTC.

The chain has TRBV12-3 or TRBV12-4 and TRBJ1-5; D gene ambiguous. V lost 2 bases, J lost 1 base, and 3 bases lay in between. This CDR3 has 13 residues. The CDR3 coding sequence is TGTGCCAGCAGTTTACTGAGCAATCAGCCCCAGCATTTT. This codes for CASSLLSNQPQHF.

V and J are TRBV19 and TRBJ2-1; no reliable D call. Per germline, CDR1 LNHDA and CDR2 SQIVND (reference sequence). V lost 5 bases, J lost 4 bases, and 3 bases lay in between. CDR3 length: 11 residues. The CDR3 DNA sequence: TGTGCCAGTAGTCAGTACAATGAGCAGTTCTTC. Translating gives CASSQYNEQFF.

This clone was counted only a few times. The V gene is TRBV20-1, the J gene TRBJ2-7, with TRBD1 matching 7 bases. From germline, CDR1 is DFQATT and CDR2 SNEGSKA (reference sequence). CDR3 size: 11 residues. V was pared by 4 bases and J by 8 bases, with 5 bases of the junction left unmatched. The CDR3 sequence: CSATWDSQQYF. The CDR3 DNA follows: TGCAGTGCTACTTGGGACAGCCAGCAGTACTTC.

CDR3 nucleotides: TGTGCCAGCTCACGAGGAAATGAAAAACTGTTTTTT. As protein: CASSRGNEKLFF. V is TRBV18 and J is TRBJ1-4; D gene uncertain. Germline CDR1 reads KGHSH; CDR2 reads LQKENI. This CDR3 is built from 12 residues. Deletions cut 4 bases from V and 5 bases from J, with 5 bases between.

The gene calls are TRBV28 and TRBJ2-3; 7 bases fit TRBD1. Germline values: CDR1 MDHEN, CDR2 SYDVKM. V shed 6 bases, J shed 10 bases, and the junction held 4 bases outside the gene matches. This CDR3 has 11 residues. The CDR3 reads CASRNRGPQYF. CDR3 in DNA: TGTGCCAGCAGAAACAGGGGTCCGCAGTATTTT. The full variable domain, its missing parts supplied by reference TRBV28 and TRBJ2-3, is DVKVTQSSRYLVKRTGEKVFLECVQDMDHENMFWYRQDPGLGLRLIYFSYDVKMKEKGDIPEGYSVSREKKERFSLILESASTNQTSMYLCASRNRGPQYFGPGTRLTVL.

The chain recombines TRBV29-1 with TRBJ2-4, with 10 bases aligning to TRBD1. The CDR3 has 13 amino acids. J lost 6 bases, V lost 7 bases, and 6 bases had no gene match. Germline V gene data show CDR1 as SQVTM and CDR2 as ANQGSEA. The CDR3 nucleotides read TGCAGCGCCCTAGGACAGGGGGGAAACATTCAGTACTTC. Translation gives CSALGQGGNIQYF.